The present TCR beta chain was sequenced within a study of blood T cell repertoires in COVID-19. The CDR3 has 16 residues. Profiling relied on immunoSEQ multiplex PCR, and the TCRdb table lists in-frame clones only, not all of them. Of about 300,000 clones in the sample, approximately 86% were seen once. Only one count was recorded for this clone. This chain connects TRBV12-2 to TRBJ2-1; the DNA was not used to check the table's D call, TRBD2. TRBV12-2 constitutes a pseudogene. The sample taken for sequencing was peripheral blood. This sequence was found in a man between 65 and 80 years old with acute or convalescent COVID-19. DNA for the CDR3: TGTGCAAGTCGCTTAGTACCGGGACTTACCTACAATGAGCAGTTCTTC. Its translation is CASRLVPGLTYNEQFF.